This TCR beta chain was sequenced in a study of blood T cells in healthy people across ages. General study findings and limits: Diversity estimates drawn from one million T cells were deemed underestimates.

Regarding this clonotype: What it binds is not known.

Primers used in a second PCR of about 6 to 11 cycles were a sample-barcoded 5' primer and a J-beta primer mix. TCRdb redid the calling of the 5' RACE reads with MiXCR, one entry per CDR3 protein. The sample comprises around 1.7 million distinct CDR3 sequences, about 30% of which are singletons, and less than 9.5% rests with the top ten. The source is a woman in her 30s in good health. The sample consisted of blood.

CDR3 in amino acids: CASKTGYYGYTF. Written as DNA, the CDR3 is TGTGCCAGCAAGACAGGGTATTATGGCTACACCTTC. The chain employs TRBV28 and TRBJ1-2, with 7 bases lining up with TRBD1. Trimming at V came to 7 bases and at J to 5 bases, leaving 4 bases not matched to a gene. The CDR3 contains 12 residues. Germline CDR1 and CDR2: MDHEN and SYDVKM.